This entry concerns a single T cell receptor beta chain. Its antigen remains unidentified. The sample comes from a study of T cell repertoires in cytomegalovirus infection. As for the study in general: Public signatures in TCR beta pointed to CMV infection and matching HLA type.

MiXCR was run by TCRdb on the reads, yielding one entry per CDR3 protein. This table holds about a million distinct CDR3 sequences, under 40% found once. This CDR3 spans 14 amino acids. The V end was cut by 0 bases, the J end by 1 base, with 5 bases between. From germline, CDR1 is ENHRY and CDR2 SYGVKD. This specimen was cultured CD8+ T cells from PBMCs, taken from culture after CMV antigen stimulation. The sequence came from a human donor in good health (CMV status not recorded). Some clones in this sample may be carry-over from other donors' samples. The chain uses TRBV10-3 and TRBJ2-3; D is ambiguous. In nucleotides, the CDR3 is TGTGCCATCAGTGAGTCGAAGGGCACAGATACGCAGTATTTT. Protein product: CAISESKGTDTQYF.